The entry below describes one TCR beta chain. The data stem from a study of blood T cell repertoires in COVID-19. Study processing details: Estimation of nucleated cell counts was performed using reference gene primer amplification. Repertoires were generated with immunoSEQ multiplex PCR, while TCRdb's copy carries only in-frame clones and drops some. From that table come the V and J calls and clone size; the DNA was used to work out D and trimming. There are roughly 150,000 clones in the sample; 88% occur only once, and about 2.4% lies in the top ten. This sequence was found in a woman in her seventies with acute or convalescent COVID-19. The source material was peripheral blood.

The CDR3 loop reads CASSFGPQGGVTEAFF. The CDR3 bases are TGTGCCAGCAGCTTTGGCCCGCAGGGTGGGGTCACTGAAGCTTTCTTT. This chain connects TRBV5-6 to TRBJ1-1, with a weak D call TRBD1 (5 bases). The CDR3 loop spans 16 amino acids. In germline, CDR1 is SGHDT, CDR2 YYEEEE. The V and J ends lost 2 bases and 4 bases respectively, with 18 bases between them.